This TCR beta chain was sequenced for a study of T cell responses to AZD1222 COVID-19 vaccine. General study results and limits: Increases in Spike-specific TCR breadth and depth were seen after two AZD1222 doses. The number of AZD1222 recipients seropositive at baseline was only five to seven. Regions 160-218 and 743-854 held dominance among vaccine-associated CD4 TCRs, which spanned spike.

The data were produced by immunoSEQ multiplex PCR, yet TCRdb's version contains in-frame clones alone and is incomplete. Among about 69,000 clones listed, around four fifths were seen once. This clone was seen once. The antigen remains unidentified. There are 15 residues in the CDR3. Trimming shortened V by 3 bases and J by 4 bases, and 12 bases separated the two germline ends. Per the germline V gene, CDR1 is SEHNR and CDR2 is FQNEAQ (reference sequence). The sequence was collected from an adult who received the AZD1222 COVID-19 vaccine. The specimen was peripheral blood, collected 28 days after the second AZD1222 dose. The gene calls are TRBV7-9 and TRBJ1-4; tentative D call: TRBD1 (6 bases). In DNA, the CDR3 is TGTGCCAGCAGCTTGGCAGGGGCCGGTAATGAAAAACTGTTTTTT. Its protein product is CASSLAGAGNEKLFF.